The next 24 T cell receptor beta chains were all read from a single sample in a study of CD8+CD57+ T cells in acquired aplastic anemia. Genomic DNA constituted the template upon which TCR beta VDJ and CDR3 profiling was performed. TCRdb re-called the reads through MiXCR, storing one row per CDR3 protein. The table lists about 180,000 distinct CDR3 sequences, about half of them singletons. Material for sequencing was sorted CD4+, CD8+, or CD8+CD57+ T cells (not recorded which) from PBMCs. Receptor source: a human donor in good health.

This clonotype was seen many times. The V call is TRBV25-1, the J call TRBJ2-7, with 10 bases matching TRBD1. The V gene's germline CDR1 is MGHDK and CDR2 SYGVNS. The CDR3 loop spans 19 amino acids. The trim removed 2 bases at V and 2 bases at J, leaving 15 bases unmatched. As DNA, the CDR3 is TGTGCCAGCAGTGAAGTGCCGGGACAGGGGTTTAGCAGAACCTACGAGCAGTACTTC. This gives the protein CASSEVPGQGFSRTYEQYF.

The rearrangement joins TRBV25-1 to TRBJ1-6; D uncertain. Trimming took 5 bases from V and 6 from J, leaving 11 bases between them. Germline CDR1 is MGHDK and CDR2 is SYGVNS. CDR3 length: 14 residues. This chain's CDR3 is CASSSLGINSPLHF. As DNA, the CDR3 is TGTGCCAGCAGTTCTCTAGGGATTAATTCACCCCTCCACTTT.

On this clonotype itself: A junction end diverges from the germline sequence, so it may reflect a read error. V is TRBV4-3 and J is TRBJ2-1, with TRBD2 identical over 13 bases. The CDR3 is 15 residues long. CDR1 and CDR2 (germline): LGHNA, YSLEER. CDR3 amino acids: CASSTGTSGINGQFF. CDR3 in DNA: TGCGCCAGCAGCACCGGGACTAGCGGGATAAATGGGCAGTTCTTC.

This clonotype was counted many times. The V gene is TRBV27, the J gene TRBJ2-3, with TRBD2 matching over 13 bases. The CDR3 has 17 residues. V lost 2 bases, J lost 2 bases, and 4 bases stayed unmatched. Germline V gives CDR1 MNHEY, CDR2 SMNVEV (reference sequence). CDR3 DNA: TGTGCCAGCAGTTTAACTGGGACTAGCGGGAACACAGATACGCAGTATTTT. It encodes CASSLTGTSGNTDTQYF.

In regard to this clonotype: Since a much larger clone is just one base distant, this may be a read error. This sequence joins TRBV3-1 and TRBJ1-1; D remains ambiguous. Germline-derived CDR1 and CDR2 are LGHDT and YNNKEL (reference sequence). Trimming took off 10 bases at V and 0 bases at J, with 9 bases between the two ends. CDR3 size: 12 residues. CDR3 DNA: TGTGCCACCGTGGAGGTGAACACTGAAGCTTTCTTT. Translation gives CATVEVNTEAFF. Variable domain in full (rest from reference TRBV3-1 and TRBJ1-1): DTAVSQTPKYLVTQMGNDKSIKCEQNLGHDTMYWYKQDSKKFLKIMFSYNNKELIINETVPNRFSPKSPDKAHLNLHINSLELGDSAVYFCATVEVNTEAFFGQGTRLTVV.

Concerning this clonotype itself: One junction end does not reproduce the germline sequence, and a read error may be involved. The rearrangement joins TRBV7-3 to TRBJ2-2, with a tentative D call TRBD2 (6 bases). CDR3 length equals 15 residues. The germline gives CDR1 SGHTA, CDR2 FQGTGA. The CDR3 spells CASSLTEGNTWELFF. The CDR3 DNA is TGTGCCAGCAGCTTAACGGAGGGGAACACCTGGGAGCTGTTTTTT.

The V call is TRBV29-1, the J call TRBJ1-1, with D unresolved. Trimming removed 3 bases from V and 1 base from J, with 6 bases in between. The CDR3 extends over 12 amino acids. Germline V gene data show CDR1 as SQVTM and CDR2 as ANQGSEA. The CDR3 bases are TGCAGCGTTGAGATCTCGAACACTGAAGCTTTCTTT. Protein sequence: CSVEISNTEAFF.

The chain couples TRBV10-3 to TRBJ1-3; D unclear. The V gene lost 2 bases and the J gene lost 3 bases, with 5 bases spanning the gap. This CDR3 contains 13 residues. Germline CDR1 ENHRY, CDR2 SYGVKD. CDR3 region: CAISETSGNTIYF. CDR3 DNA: TGTGCCATCAGTGAGACGAGTGGAAACACCATATATTTT.

CDR3 DNA: TGTGCCAGTCAGGGGGGCGGGTCCACTGAAGCTTTCTTT. Protein product: CASQGGGSTEAFF. The rearrangement links TRBV19 to TRBJ1-1; 7 positions match TRBD1. The ends lost 8 bases at V and 4 bases at J; junction bases unmatched: 7. The germline V gene encodes CDR1 LNHDA and CDR2 SQIVND (reference sequence). The CDR3 sequence is 13 residues long.

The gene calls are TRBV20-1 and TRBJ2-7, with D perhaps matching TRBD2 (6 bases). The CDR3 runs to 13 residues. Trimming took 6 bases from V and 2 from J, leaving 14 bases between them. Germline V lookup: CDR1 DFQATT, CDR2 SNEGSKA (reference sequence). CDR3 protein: CSAGSGLAYEQYF. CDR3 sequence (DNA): TGCAGTGCGGGAAGCGGGTTGGCCTACGAGCAGTACTTC.

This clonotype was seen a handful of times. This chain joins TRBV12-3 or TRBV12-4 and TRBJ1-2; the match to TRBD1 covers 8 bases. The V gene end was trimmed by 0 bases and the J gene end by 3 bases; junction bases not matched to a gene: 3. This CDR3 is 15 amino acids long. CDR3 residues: CASSLAQGVDYGYTF. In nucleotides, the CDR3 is TGTGCCAGCAGTTTAGCACAGGGGGTGGACTATGGCTACACCTTC.

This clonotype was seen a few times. This CDR3 is CASSLVSGGDTEAFF. CDR3 sequence (DNA): TGCGCCAGCAGCTTGGTGTCAGGGGGGGACACTGAAGCTTTCTTT. V is TRBV5-1 and J is TRBJ1-1, with 7 bases matching TRBD1. Germline CDR1 SGHRS, CDR2 YFSETQ. CDR3 length: 15 residues. The V gene end was trimmed by 0 bases and the J gene end by 3 bases; junction bases not matched to a gene: 5.

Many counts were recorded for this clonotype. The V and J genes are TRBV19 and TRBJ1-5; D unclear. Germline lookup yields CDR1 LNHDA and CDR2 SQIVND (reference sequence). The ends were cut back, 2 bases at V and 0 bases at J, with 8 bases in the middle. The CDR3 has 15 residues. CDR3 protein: CASSIQAGSNQPQHF. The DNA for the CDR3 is TGTGCCAGTAGTATACAGGCTGGTAGCAATCAGCCCCAGCATTTT.

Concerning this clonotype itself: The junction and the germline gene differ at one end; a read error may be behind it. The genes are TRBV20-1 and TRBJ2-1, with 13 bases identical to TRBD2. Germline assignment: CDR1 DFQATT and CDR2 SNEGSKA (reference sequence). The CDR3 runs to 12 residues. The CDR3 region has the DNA TGCAGTGCTAGAGGCGCCGGGACTAGCGGGGTCTTC. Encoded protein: CSARGAGTSGVF.

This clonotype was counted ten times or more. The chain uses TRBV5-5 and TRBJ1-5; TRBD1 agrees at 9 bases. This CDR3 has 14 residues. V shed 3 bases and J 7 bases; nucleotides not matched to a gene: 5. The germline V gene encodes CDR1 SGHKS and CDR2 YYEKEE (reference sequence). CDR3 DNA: TGTGCCAGCAGCTCCCGGGACAGGGCACAGCCCCAGCATTTT. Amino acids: CASSSRDRAQPQHF.

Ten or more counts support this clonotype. DNA for the CDR3: TGTGCCAGCAGCCAAGAAGCCGGAGGTTACAACGAGCAGTACTTC. This translates into CASSQEAGGYNEQYF. The chain joins TRBV4-2 to TRBJ2-7, with D tentatively TRBD2 (5 bases). The germline V and J ends were trimmed by 0 bases and 5 bases, with 14 bases remaining between them. The CDR3 is 15 residues long. Germline loops: CDR1 LGHNA, CDR2 YNFKEQ.

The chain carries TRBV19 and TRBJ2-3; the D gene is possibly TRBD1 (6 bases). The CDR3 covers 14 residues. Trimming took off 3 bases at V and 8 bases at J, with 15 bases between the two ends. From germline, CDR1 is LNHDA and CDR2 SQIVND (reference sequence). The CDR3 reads CASSIPGQLGTQYF. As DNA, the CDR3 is TGTGCCAGTAGTATCCCCGGACAGCTCGGTACGCAGTATTTT.

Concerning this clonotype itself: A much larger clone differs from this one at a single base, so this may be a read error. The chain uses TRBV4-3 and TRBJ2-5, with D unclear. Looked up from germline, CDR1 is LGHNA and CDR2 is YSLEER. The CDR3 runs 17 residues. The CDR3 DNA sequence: TGCGCCAGCAGCCAAGATCGCCTTGGACGGAGACAAGTGACCCAGTACTTC. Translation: CASSQDRLGRRQVTQYF.

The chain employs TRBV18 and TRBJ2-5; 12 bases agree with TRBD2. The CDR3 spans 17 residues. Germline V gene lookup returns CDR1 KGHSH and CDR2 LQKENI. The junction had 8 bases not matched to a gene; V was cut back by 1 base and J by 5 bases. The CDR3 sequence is CASSPLRTSGASETQYF. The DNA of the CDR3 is TGTGCCAGCTCACCACTAAGGACTAGCGGGGCCTCGGAGACCCAGTACTTC.

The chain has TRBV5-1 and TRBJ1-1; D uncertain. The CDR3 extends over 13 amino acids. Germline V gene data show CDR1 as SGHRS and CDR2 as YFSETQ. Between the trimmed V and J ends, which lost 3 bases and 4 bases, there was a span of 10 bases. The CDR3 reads CASSSDLRTEAFF. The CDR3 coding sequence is TGCGCCAGCAGCTCGGACCTTCGCACTGAAGCTTTCTTT.

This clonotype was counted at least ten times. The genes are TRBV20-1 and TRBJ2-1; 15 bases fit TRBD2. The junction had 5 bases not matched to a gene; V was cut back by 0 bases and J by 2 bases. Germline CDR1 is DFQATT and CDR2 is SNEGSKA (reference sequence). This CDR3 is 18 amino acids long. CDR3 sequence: CSARDLGTSGRPYNEQFF. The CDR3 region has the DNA TGCAGTGCTAGAGACCTTGGGACTAGCGGGAGGCCCTACAATGAGCAGTTCTTC.

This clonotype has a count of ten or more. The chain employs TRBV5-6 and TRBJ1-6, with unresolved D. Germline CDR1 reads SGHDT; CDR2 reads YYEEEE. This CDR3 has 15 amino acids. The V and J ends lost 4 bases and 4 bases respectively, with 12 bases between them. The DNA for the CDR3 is TGTGCCAGCAGCCTGTTGACCGATTATAATTCACCCCTCCACTTT. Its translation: CASSLLTDYNSPLHF.

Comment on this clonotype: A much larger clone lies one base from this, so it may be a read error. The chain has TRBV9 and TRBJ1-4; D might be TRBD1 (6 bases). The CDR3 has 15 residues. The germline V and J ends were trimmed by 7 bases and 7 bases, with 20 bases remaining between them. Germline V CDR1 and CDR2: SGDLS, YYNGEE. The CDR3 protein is CASRFGTLRGEKLFF. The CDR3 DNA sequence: TGTGCCAGCCGCTTCGGGACACTAAGAGGTGAAAAACTGTTTTTT.

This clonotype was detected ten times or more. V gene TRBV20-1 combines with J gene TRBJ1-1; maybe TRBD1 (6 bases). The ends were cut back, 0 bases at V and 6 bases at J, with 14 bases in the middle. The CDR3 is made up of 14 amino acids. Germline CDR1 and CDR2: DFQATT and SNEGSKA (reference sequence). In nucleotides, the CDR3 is TGCAGTGCTAGAGATGGAGGGGGTGGGGCTGAAGCTTTCTTT. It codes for CSARDGGGGAEAFF.